These 18 T cell receptor beta chains share one sample of origin, sequenced in a study of regulatory T cells in long-lasting Graves disease (dated by TCRdb to about 2021). Read against the paper, the sample's time point label means: persistent/refractory GD, antithyroid drugs over 5 years with positive TRAb. For both TCR sequencing and RNA sequencing, RNA was extracted from PBMCs using TRIzol. The receptor library was made with multiplex PCR. TCRdb shows the sequencer as Illumina HiSeq 4000. TCR beta libraries were built with iRepertoire HTBI primers and Arm-PCR amplification of CDR3 regions. TCRdb cleaned the public reads at Q25 with fastp, built clones with MiXCR and kept in-frame beta chains. A single entry per CDR3 protein holds the most common genes and DNA from its merged rows. In all, the sample holds 400,000 or so distinct CDR3 sequences, and around 22% of those were seen once. About a quarter of the sample rests with the top ten.

The sample was peripheral blood mononuclear cells (PBMCs), taken when the disease was refractory, from a patient treated with antithyroid drugs. Source of these receptors: a female donor with Graves disease.

The sample holds a few counts of this clonotype. The V and J genes are TRBV11-2 and TRBJ2-3; 7 nucleotides align to TRBD1. Trimming removed 1 base from V and 4 bases from J; junction bases left unmatched: 2. Looked up from germline, CDR1 is SGHAT and CDR2 is FQNNGV. The CDR3 is made up of 14 amino acids. In DNA, the CDR3 is TGTGCCAGCAGCTTAGTAGGGACAGCAGATACGCAGTATTTT. It encodes CASSLVGTADTQYF. Drawing the rest from reference TRBV11-2 and TRBJ2-3, the complete variable domain is EAGVAQSPRYKIIEKRQSVAFWCNPISGHATLYWYQQILGQGPKLLIQFQNNGVVDDSQLPKDRFSAERLKGVDSTLKIQPAKLEDSAVYLCASSLVGTADTQYFGPGTRLTVL.

Notes on this clonotype: A far larger clone is a single base away, which makes a read error likely. The chain uses TRBV6-2 or TRBV6-3 and TRBJ1-1; maybe TRBD1 (6 bases). Germline V gene lookup returns CDR1 MNHEY and CDR2 SVGEGT. CDR3 length equals 12 residues. V was clipped by 8 bases and J by 6 bases, with 13 bases between them. CDR3 coding DNA: TGTGCCAGCGGCGTACAGGGAGCTGAAGCTTTCTTT. This sequence encodes CASGVQGAEAFF.

In this sample, this clonotype turned up a few times. This rearrangement joins TRBV7-3 to TRBJ2-3, with 10 bases identical to TRBD1. Germline values: CDR1 SGHTA, CDR2 FQGTGA. The CDR3 runs 14 residues. V lost 5 bases to trimming and J lost 4 bases; unmatched junction nucleotides: 3. As DNA, the CDR3 is TGTGCCAGCAGCCCGACAGGGGGCGCAGATACGCAGTATTTT. Translation gives CASSPTGGADTQYF.

This clonotype has ten or more counts. The V gene is TRBV20-1, the J gene TRBJ2-5; 9 bases are a match to TRBD2. The germline gives CDR1 DFQATT, CDR2 SNEGSKA (reference sequence). CDR3 length: 16 residues. J gave up 0 bases and V 2 bases, and 7 bases lay outside the gene matches. The CDR3 spells CSARRDAGGYQETQYF. CDR3 DNA sequence: TGCAGTGCTAGAAGGGATGCGGGAGGGTACCAAGAGACCCAGTACTTC.

The chain uses TRBV19 and TRBJ1-2, with 7 bases identical to TRBD1. The V segment lost 5 bases and the J segment 3 bases; nucleotides outside the gene matches: 15. CDR1 is LNHDA, CDR2 SQIVND, per germline (reference sequence). There are 17 residues in the CDR3. The CDR3 nucleotides are TGTGCCAGTAGTGTATTTAGGAAGGACAGGCTACACTATGGCTACACCTTC. Its translation is CASSVFRKDRLHYGYTF.

This chain joins TRBV3-1 and TRBJ2-7; the match to TRBD1 covers 10 bases. Per germline, CDR1 LGHDT and CDR2 YNNKEL (reference sequence). The V segment lost 5 bases and the J segment 5 bases; nucleotides outside the gene matches: 9. There are 15 residues in the CDR3. The CDR3 loop reads CASSIRDRGMHEQYF. In DNA, the CDR3 is TGTGCCAGCAGCATCCGGGACAGGGGTATGCACGAGCAGTACTTC.

The chain joins TRBV6-1 to TRBJ1-2, with 8 positions matching TRBD1. The CDR3 extends over 14 amino acids. Trimming took 6 bases from V and 5 from J; bases not matched to a gene: 8. The germline V gene has CDR1 MNHNS and CDR2 SASEGT. The CDR3 DNA follows: TGTGCCAGCAGACCTCCGGGACAGGAGTATGGCTACACCTTC. Residues: CASRPPGQEYGYTF.

V is TRBV13 and J is TRBJ1-2; a possible D gene is TRBD1 (5 bases). Germline CDR1 and CDR2: PRHDT and FYEKMQ (reference sequence). The germline V and J ends were trimmed by 2 bases and 4 bases, with 14 bases remaining between them. The CDR3 has 15 amino acids. Written as DNA, the CDR3 is TGTGCCAGCAGCTTAAGGGACCGGGATTTCTATGGCTACACCTTC. It yields the protein CASSLRDRDFYGYTF.

The V and J genes are TRBV6-1 and TRBJ1-1; the D is unclear. The CDR3 extends over 13 amino acids. V shed 6 bases and J shed 0 bases, with 8 bases lying between them. CDR1 MNHNS and CDR2 SASEGT come from the germline V gene. The CDR3 DNA follows: TGTGCCAGCAGGCTGGGCATGAACACTGAAGCTTTCTTT. It is translated as CASRLGMNTEAFF.

This clonotype came up many times. V is TRBV24-1 and J is TRBJ2-7; 8 bases match TRBD1. Germline assignment: CDR1 KGHDR and CDR2 SFDVKD. Trimming cost V 2 bases and J 4 bases; bases outside gene matches: 12. The CDR3 runs 17 residues. CDR3 sequence: CATSDYSGTGGLYEQYF. As DNA, the CDR3 is TGTGCCACCAGTGATTACTCTGGGACAGGAGGGCTTTACGAGCAGTACTTC.

This clonotype came up many times. The V call is TRBV6-2 or TRBV6-3, the J call TRBJ2-5; 9 bases line up with TRBD1. This CDR3 spans 15 amino acids. Germline CDR1 and CDR2: MNHEY and SVGEGT. The V and J ends lost 2 bases and 5 bases, in that order; junction bases with no gene match: 6. CDR3 amino acids: CASSYGDRVRETQYF. The CDR3 DNA reads as TGTGCCAGCAGTTACGGGGACAGGGTCCGCGAGACCCAGTACTTC.

The chain links TRBV12-3 or TRBV12-4 to TRBJ1-3; maybe TRBD1 (5 bases). V was pared by 3 bases and J by 0 bases, with 12 bases between. The CDR3 is 16 residues long. CDR3 bases: TGTGCCAGCAGTTTCGAGGGGTTCGTCTCTGGAAACACCATATATTTT. This sequence encodes CASSFEGFVSGNTIYF.

This clonotype turned up a few times. The chain has TRBV5-8 and TRBJ2-7; 9 nucleotides line up with TRBD1. Germline V CDR1 and CDR2: SGHTS, YDEGEE. V shed 4 bases and J 1 base; nucleotides not matched to a gene: 9. This CDR3 contains 16 residues. CDR3: CASSLPGQGSSYEQYF. CDR3 DNA sequence: TGTGCCAGCAGCCTGCCGGGACAGGGCTCTTCCTACGAGCAGTACTTC.

This clonotype came up many times. The J gene is TRBJ1-1, the V gene TRBV2; TRBD1 matches 9 bases. Germline CDR1 is SNHLY and CDR2 is FYNNEI. The CDR3 sequence is 12 residues long. V lost 6 bases to trimming and J lost 8 bases; unmatched junction nucleotides: 4. CDR3 nucleotide sequence: TGTGCCAGCAGCAAAACAGGGGGCGAAGCTTTCTTT. It is translated as CASSKTGGEAFF.

The V gene is TRBV20-1, the J gene TRBJ2-7; D is unresolved. The CDR3 consists of 15 residues. Trimming removed 0 bases from V and 7 bases from J, with 19 bases in between. Germline V gives CDR1 DFQATT, CDR2 SNEGSKA (reference sequence). CDR3 region: CSARDLRQPFGEQYF. DNA for the CDR3: TGCAGTGCTAGAGATCTGCGGCAGCCCTTTGGGGAGCAGTACTTC.

This clonotype has a handful of counts. The V and J genes are TRBV7-9 and TRBJ2-7, with 7 bases that match TRBD2. Germline V gives CDR1 SEHNR, CDR2 FQNEAQ (reference sequence). J lost 6 bases, V lost 0 bases, and 5 bases had no gene match. The CDR3 runs to 14 residues. The CDR3 coding sequence is TGTGCCAGCAGCTTAGCGGGAGGGCGGCCCGAGCAGTACTTC. Residues: CASSLAGGRPEQYF. The entire variable domain, with the rest obtained from reference TRBV7-9 and TRBJ2-7, is as follows: DTGVSQNPRHKITKRGQNVTFRCDPISEHNRLYWYRQTLGQGPEFLTYFQNEAQLEKSRLLSDRFSAERPKGSFSTLEIQRTEQGDSAMYLCASSLAGGRPEQYFGPGTRLTVT.

This chain links TRBV19 with TRBJ2-7, with TRBD1 identical over 8 bases. J gave up 7 bases and V 5 bases, and 13 bases lay outside the gene matches. Per germline, CDR1 LNHDA and CDR2 SQIVND (reference sequence). This CDR3 is built from 15 residues. The CDR3 coding sequence is TGTGCCAGTAGTCTTGGGACAGGCCAAACCGGGGAGCAGTACTTC. It yields the protein CASSLGTGQTGEQYF.

Many counts were recorded for this clonotype. The chain carries TRBV2 and TRBJ1-5; a possible D gene is TRBD1 (5 bases). Germline V CDR1 and CDR2: SNHLY, FYNNEI. Between the trimmed V and J ends, which lost 8 bases and 2 bases, there was a span of 13 bases. CDR3 length equals 14 residues. The CDR3 bases are TGTGCCAGCGCCAGGGAATCCGGCAATCAGCCCCAGCATTTT. Translating gives CASARESGNQPQHF.